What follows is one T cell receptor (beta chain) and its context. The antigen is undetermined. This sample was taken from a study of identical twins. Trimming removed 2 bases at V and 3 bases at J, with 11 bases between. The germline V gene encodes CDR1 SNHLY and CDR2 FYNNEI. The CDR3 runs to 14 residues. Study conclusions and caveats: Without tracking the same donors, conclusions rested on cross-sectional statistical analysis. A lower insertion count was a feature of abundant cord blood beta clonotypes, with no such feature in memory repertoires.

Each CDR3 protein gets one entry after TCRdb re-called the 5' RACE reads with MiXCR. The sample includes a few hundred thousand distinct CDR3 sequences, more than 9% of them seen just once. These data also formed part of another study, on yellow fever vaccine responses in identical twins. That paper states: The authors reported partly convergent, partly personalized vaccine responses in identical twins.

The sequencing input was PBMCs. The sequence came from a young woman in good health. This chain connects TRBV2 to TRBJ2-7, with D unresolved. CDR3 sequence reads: CASSELDEDYEQYF. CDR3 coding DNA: TGTGCCAGCAGTGAACTGGACGAGGACTACGAGCAGTACTTC.